These 4 T cell receptor beta chains were sequenced from one sample in a study of T cell responses to AZD1222 COVID-19 vaccine. Measured with immunoSEQ multiplex PCR; TCRdb has only the in-frame clones, and not every one. The sample has roughly 120,000 clones, roughly nine tenths seen once. The sequenced sample was peripheral blood, obtained on day 0 of AZD1222 vaccination. Receptor source: an adult in good health.

The chain combines TRBV3-1 (or the pseudogene TRBV3-2) with TRBJ2-7; D is possibly TRBD2 (5 bases). With 3 bases removed from V and 5 bases from J, the gap between germline ends came to 20 bases. From germline, CDR1 is LGHDT and CDR2 YNNKEL (reference sequence). The CDR3 loop spans 16 amino acids. The CDR3: CASSQRALRLVHEQYF. The CDR3 coding sequence is TGTGCCAGCAGCCAGAGGGCCTTAAGGCTGGTCCACGAGCAGTACTTC.

Written as DNA, the CDR3 is TGTGCCAGCAGTTTCGGACAGGCGAACACCGGGGAGCTGTTTTTT. Translating it yields CASSFGQANTGELFF. The chain has TRBV6-2 or TRBV6-3 and TRBJ2-2, with 7 bases lining up with TRBD1. V was clipped by 4 bases and J by 0 bases; unmatched bases: 2. Germline V gene lookup returns CDR1 MNHEY and CDR2 SVGEGT. The CDR3 loop spans 15 amino acids.

V usage is TRBV7-8 and J usage is TRBJ2-7, with 7 bases identical to TRBD1. This CDR3 comprises 15 residues. From germline, CDR1 is SGHVS and CDR2 FQNEAQ. The V segment lost 5 bases and the J segment 3 bases; nucleotides outside the gene matches: 10. In nucleotides, the CDR3 is TGTGCCAGCAGCATACGGACAGGCAGTAACTACGAGCAGTACTTC. Its translation is CASSIRTGSNYEQYF.

This rearrangement joins TRBV7-3 to TRBJ2-5; TRBD1 matches at 11 bases. The CDR3 contains 15 residues. The ends lost 5 bases at V and 5 bases at J; junction bases unmatched: 7. Germline assignment: CDR1 SGHTA and CDR2 FQGTGA. In nucleotides, the CDR3 is TGTGCCAGCAGCCGTACCGGGACAGGGGGGGAGACCCAGTACTTC. This encodes CASSRTGTGGETQYF.